These 5 T cell receptor beta chains originate from one sample sequenced in a study of shared clonotypes between healthy human individuals. The protocol was immunoSEQ multiplex PCR, while the TCRdb copy is restricted to in-frame clones and leaves out a portion. Among about 690,000 clones listed, about 90% were seen once. Input material: memory CD8+ T cells from PBMCs. Subset in this sample: CD45RO+ cells pooled with CCR7-negative TemRA cells. These receptors came from a man younger than 35 in good health. Some clones in this sample may be carry-over from other donors' samples.

This clone was recorded only once. The rearrangement joins TRBV7-9 to TRBJ2-7, with D perhaps TRBD1 (5 bases). Germline CDR1 is SEHNR and CDR2 is FQNEAQ (reference sequence). The CDR3 is 14 residues long. V lost 5 bases to trimming and J lost 7 bases, with 18 bases between them. CDR3 sequence (DNA): TGTGCCAGCAGCCACAACACACAGGCTCCGGAGCAGTACTTC. It codes for CASSHNTQAPEQYF.

The chain uses TRBV10-3 and TRBJ1-2; D is unresolved. V lost 3 bases, J lost 5 bases, and 7 bases lay in between. The CDR3 runs to 12 residues. The V gene's germline CDR1 is ENHRY and CDR2 SYGVKD. The CDR3 spells CAISDYLYGYTF. The CDR3, as DNA: TGTGCCATCAGTGATTACCTTTATGGCTACACCTTC.

As to this clone: This same CDR3 is encoded by further DNA sequences in the sample. This sequence joins TRBV13 and TRBJ2-7; TRBD1 aligns across 7 bases. In germline, CDR1 is PRHDT, CDR2 FYEKMQ (reference sequence). This CDR3 has 15 residues. V was clipped by 5 bases and J by 7 bases; unmatched bases: 14. The CDR3 region is CASSPRGQMGWEQYF. CDR3 nucleotides: TGTGCCAGCAGCCCCCGGGGACAGATGGGCTGGGAGCAGTACTTC.

A few counts support this clone. V and J are TRBV21-1 and TRBJ2-2; the table's D gene call, TRBD2, was not cross checked with the DNA. TRBV21-1 is noted as a pseudogene. The CDR3 runs 14 residues. CDR3 nucleotides: TGTGCCACCACGGGACTAGCATGTCCCGGGGAGCTGTTTTTT. Protein: CATTGLACPGELFF.

The chain carries TRBV27 and TRBJ1-1; 10 bases fit TRBD1. The germline gives CDR1 MNHEY, CDR2 SMNVEV (reference sequence). V was clipped by 8 bases and J by 5 bases; unmatched bases: 8. CDR3 length: 14 residues. The CDR3 nucleotides are TGTGCCAGCCGGGACAGGGGAAGGTGGACTGAAGCTTTCTTT. As protein: CASRDRGRWTEAFF.